Each of the 7 T cell receptor beta chains below was sequenced from the same sample in a study of control samples from healthy donors and cancer patients. The protocol was immunoSEQ multiplex PCR, while the TCRdb copy is restricted to in-frame clones and leaves out a portion. The repertoire holds approximately 150,000 clones, about 90% seen once, with over 1.5% in the top ten. The specimen was blood. Receptors were obtained from a young man in good health.

The V and J genes are TRBV6-6 and TRBJ1-2; 11 bases line up with TRBD1. V was clipped by 5 bases and J by 6 bases; unmatched bases: 17. The CDR3 runs 18 residues. Germline V gives CDR1 MNHNY, CDR2 SVGAGI (reference sequence). In DNA form, the CDR3 reads TGTGCCAGCAGTCCGCGACGGACAGGGGGCGCCTCAGTCCATGGCTACACCTTC. It codes for CASSPRRTGGASVHGYTF.

This clone was recorded a few times. The chain combines TRBV7-8 with TRBJ1-2, with a weak D call TRBD1 (5 bases). V was cut by 1 base and J by 4 bases, with 7 bases left in between. The CDR3 has 13 amino acids. The V gene's germline CDR1 is SGHVS and CDR2 FQNEAQ. CDR3 loop: CASSLGGSYGYTF. The CDR3 DNA sequence: TGTGCCAGCAGCTTAGGGGGCAGCTATGGCTACACCTTC.

This clone was seen only a few times. This sequence joins TRBV24-1 and TRBJ1-5; 7 bases are a match to TRBD1. This CDR3 region has 13 residues. J lost 7 bases, V lost 1 base, and 0 bases had no gene match. CDR1 and CDR2 (germline): KGHDR, SFDVKD. This CDR3 reads CATSDLGGQPQHF. The CDR3 bases are TGTGCCACCAGTGATTTAGGGGGCCAGCCCCAGCATTTT.

V and J are TRBV6-6 and TRBJ2-7; possible D gene TRBD2, 5 bases. From germline, CDR1 is MNHNY and CDR2 SVGAGI (reference sequence). The ends were cut back, 5 bases at V and 0 bases at J, with 17 bases in the middle. CDR3 length: 16 residues. The chain's CDR3 is CASSPPSRASSYEQYF. The CDR3 DNA reads TGTGCCAGCAGTCCCCCTTCGCGGGCCAGCTCCTACGAGCAGTACTTC.

The rearrangement joins TRBV7-6 to TRBJ1-4; D call uncertain. This CDR3 comprises 15 residues. Germline V gives CDR1 SGHVS, CDR2 FNYEAQ. V lost 5 bases and J 0 bases, leaving 10 bases between the germline ends. The CDR3 protein is CASSHQETTNEKLFF. As DNA, the CDR3 is TGTGCCAGCAGCCACCAGGAAACAACTAATGAAAAACTGTTTTTT.

The gene calls are TRBV6-2 or TRBV6-3 and TRBJ1-1, with D possibly matching TRBD1 (5 bases). V shed 0 bases and J shed 3 bases, with 8 bases lying between them. CDR3 length equals 14 residues. Germline V CDR1 and CDR2: MNHEY, SVGEGT. CDR3 in amino acids: CASSYSSGDTEAFF. The CDR3 coding sequence is TGTGCCAGCAGTTACTCGTCGGGGGACACTGAAGCTTTCTTT.

The chain combines TRBV11-3 with TRBJ2-1; TRBD1 matches 8 bases. This CDR3 is built from 14 residues. J lost 7 bases, V lost 6 bases, and 8 bases had no gene match. The V gene's germline CDR1 is SGHNT and CDR2 YENEEA. CDR3 coding DNA: TGTGCCAGCAGTTCGGGACAGGCTTCTAATGAGCAGTTCTTC. Amino acids: CASSSGQASNEQFF.